A selection of T cell receptor beta chains follows, all from one sample in a study of CD8 T cells in ankylosing spondylitis. A single record per CDR3 protein comes from TCRdb applying MiXCR to the 5' RACE reads. This sample has more than 150,000 distinct CDR3 sequences; over 15% occur once, and the top ten carry roughly 4%. Sample: blood, either unsorted or a sorted T cell fraction (not recorded which). These receptors came from a male donor aged 10 to 35 with ankylosing spondylitis or in good health (not recorded which). Both conserved end residues are part of each CDR3. The order of the fields is D gene, clone size, V gene, J gene, CDR3 protein, CDR3 DNA. D genes are given only for firm matches. Part of the rows lack a size; the others show once, few, many or a class for expanded clones.

.	many	TRBV10-3	TRBJ2-1	CAISAAAAYNEQFF	TGTGCCATCAGTGCAGCGGCAGCCTACAATGAGCAGTTCTTC
TRBD1	few	TRBV5-1	TRBJ2-3	CASSLGGTGRDTQYF	TGCGCCAGCAGCTTGGGGGGGACAGGAAGAGATACGCAGTATTTT
.	many	TRBV30	TRBJ2-7	CAWKLGGEQYF	TGTGCCTGGAAGCTTGGCGGCGAGCAGTACTTC
.	many	TRBV5-1	TRBJ2-3	CASKQIGGSTDTQYF	TGCGCCAGCAAGCAGATAGGGGGTAGCACAGATACGCAGTATTTT
.	many	TRBV7-2	TRBJ2-7	CASGTDLYEQYF	TGTGCCAGCGGGACTGATCTCTACGAGCAGTACTTC
.	many	TRBV12-3/TRBV12-4	TRBJ1-5	CASSFGGNQPQHF	TGTGCCAGCAGTTTTGGAGGCAATCAGCCCCAGCATTTT
.	many	TRBV12-3/TRBV12-4	TRBJ1-1	CASSEGQLEAFF	TGTGCCAGCAGTGAGGGACAACTTGAAGCTTTCTTT
.	many	TRBV12-3/TRBV12-4	TRBJ1-2	CASSFGEDYGYTF	TGTGCCAGCAGTTTTGGTGAAGACTATGGCTACACCTTC
.	.	TRBV29-1	TRBJ2-3	CSVLGRVSTQYF	TGCAGCGTTCTCGGGCGAGTCTCTACGCAGTATTTT
.	many	TRBV7-9	TRBJ1-1	CASSSTKVVRSGPEAFF	TGTGCCAGCAGCTCCACGAAGGTTGTCCGGTCCGGCCCTGAAGCTTTCTTT
.	many	TRBV12-3/TRBV12-4	TRBJ1-5	CASSRVNQPQHF	TGTGCCAGCAGCAGGGTCAATCAGCCCCAGCATTTT
.	many	TRBV29-1	TRBJ2-1	CSVLKGVTHEQFF	TGCAGCGTCCTGAAGGGAGTAACTCATGAGCAGTTCTTC
TRBD1	many	TRBV6-1	TRBJ2-7	CASSAWTGGGEQYF	TGTGCCAGCAGTGCCTGGACAGGGGGCGGCGAGCAGTACTTC
.	.	TRBV4-1	TRBJ1-1	CAIVLGNEAFF	TGCGCCATCGTACTAGGGAATGAAGCTTTCTTT
TRBD2	.	TRBV7-6	TRBJ2-2	CASSTSGRETGELFF	TGTGCCAGCAGCACTAGCGGGAGGGAGACCGGGGAGCTGTTTTTT
.	many	TRBV30	TRBJ2-3	CAWSERSPDTQYF	TGTGCCTGGAGTGAGAGGAGCCCAGATACGCAGTATTTT
.	many	TRBV7-9	TRBJ2-1	CASSSSVDEQFF	TGTGCCAGCAGCTCTTCCGTCGATGAGCAGTTCTTC
.	many	TRBV20-1	TRBJ2-7	CSARDRNSYEQYF	TGCAGTGCTAGAGACAGGAACTCCTACGAGCAGTACTTC
.	many	TRBV20-1	TRBJ1-1	CSARRSRGNTEAFF	TGCAGTGCTAGAAGGTCGAGGGGGAACACTGAAGCTTTCTTT
.	many	TRBV4-1	TRBJ1-5	CASSQDPSGIGPQHF	TGCGCCAGCAGCCAAGATCCCTCGGGGATAGGGCCCCAGCATTTT
.	many	TRBV6-5	TRBJ1-1	CASSYSDSSNTEAFF	TGTGCCAGCAGTTACTCGGACAGCAGTAACACTGAAGCTTTCTTT
.	many	TRBV12-3/TRBV12-4	TRBJ1-2	CASSFYPGVEGYTF	TGTGCCAGCAGTTTTTATCCAGGGGTGGAAGGCTACACCTTC
TRBD2	.	TRBV5-1	TRBJ2-1	CASSIGTAGGSYNEQFF	TGCGCCAGCAGCATTGGGACAGCGGGAGGGTCTTACAATGAGCAGTTCTTC
TRBD2	many	TRBV5-1	TRBJ2-1	CASSQGTSGSYEQFF	TGCGCCAGCAGCCAGGGGACTAGCGGGAGCTATGAGCAGTTCTTC
.	.	TRBV30	TRBJ1-1	CAWRIGGAGTEAFF	TGTGCCTGGAGGATAGGGGGGGCCGGCACTGAAGCTTTCTTT
.	many	TRBV14	TRBJ2-3	CASSRPLDTQYF	TGTGCCAGCAGCCGGCCCTTGGATACGCAGTATTTT